The 30 T cell receptor beta chains below all came from one sample that was sequenced in a study of neurological immune-mediated disorders. TCRdb independently ran MiXCR on the 5' RACE reads; one entry per CDR3 protein. The sample includes about 55,000 distinct CDR3 sequences, around 3.8% of them seen just once. What was sequenced was CD4+ T cells from blood. Every receptor here comes from a woman aged 40-49 years with multiple sclerosis.

Remarks on this clonotype: The junction differs from germline at one of its ends, possibly a read error. This chain links TRBV29-1 with TRBJ2-1; 7 bases line up with TRBD1. The CDR3 covers 13 residues. Germline V gene lookup returns CDR1 SQVTM and CDR2 ANQGSEA. The CDR3, as DNA: TGCAGCGTGGAAGGGGGCTCGCACAATGAGCAGTTCTTC. This sequence encodes CSVEGGSHNEQFF.

In this sample, this clonotype turned up many times. The chain carries TRBV12-3 or TRBV12-4 and TRBJ1-2; 7 bases are a match to TRBD1. The CDR3 runs 15 residues. V lost 5 bases and J lost 10; bases outside the gene matches: 16. The CDR3 sequence: CASSPDRVIDGDYTF. For the CDR3, the DNA is TGTGCCAGCAGTCCCGACAGGGTTATTGATGGGGACTACACCTTC.

At least ten counts were recorded for this clonotype. The CDR3 reads CASNEQGTNNSPLHF. CDR3 in DNA: TGCGCCAGCAACGAACAGGGGACAAATAATTCACCCCTCCACTTT. This chain joins TRBV5-1 and TRBJ1-6; TRBD1 agrees at 7 bases. V was clipped by 6 bases and J by 5 bases; unmatched bases: 8. CDR1 and CDR2 (germline): SGHRS, YFSETQ. CDR3 length: 15 residues. Drawing the rest from reference TRBV5-1 and TRBJ1-6, the complete variable domain is KAGVTQTPRYLIKTRGQQVTLSCSPISGHRSVSWYQQTPGQGLQFLFEYFSETQRNKGNFPGRFSGRQFSNSRSEMNVSTLELGDSALYLCASNEQGTNNSPLHFGNGTRLTVT.

This clonotype has ten or more counts. Sequence at one end of the junction differs from germline and may be a read error. V usage is TRBV6-1 and J usage is TRBJ2-1; 10 bases align to TRBD2. From germline, CDR1 is MNHNS and CDR2 SASEGT. This CDR3 region has 12 residues. The CDR3 coding sequence is TGTGCCAGCAGCCCGGGAGCGGGGGGGGTAAACTTC. It codes for CASSPGAGGVNF.

This clonotype was detected ten times or more. The chain links TRBV3-1 to TRBJ1-2, with 10 bases lining up with TRBD1. The germline gives CDR1 LGHDT, CDR2 YNNKEL (reference sequence). The J segment lost 6 bases and the V segment lost 0 bases, leaving 4 bases of the junction unmatched. The CDR3 runs 15 residues. In DNA form, the CDR3 reads TGTGCCAGCAGCCAAGATACGACAGGGGGCAATGGCTACACCTTC. Protein product: CASSQDTTGGNGYTF.

This clonotype was seen at least ten times. The V call is TRBV5-1, the J call TRBJ1-4, with D unresolved. The germline V and J ends were trimmed by 1 base and 5 bases, with 6 bases remaining between them. Per germline, CDR1 SGHRS and CDR2 YFSETQ. CDR3 length: 13 residues. The CDR3 DNA follows: TGCGCCAGCAGCTTGATGGGGAATGAAAAACTGTTTTTT. It yields the protein CASSLMGNEKLFF.

This clonotype was observed at least ten times. The chain uses TRBV5-6 and TRBJ2-5; D is tentatively TRBD1 or TRBD2 (5 bases each). Germline CDR1 reads SGHDT; CDR2 reads YYEEEE. V shed 2 bases and J shed 4 bases, with 18 bases lying between them. The CDR3 has 16 amino acids. The DNA for the CDR3 is TGTGCCAGCAGCTTTAGAACGGGGCTGGAAACAGAGACCCAGTACTTC. Its translation: CASSFRTGLETETQYF.

This clonotype has ten or more counts. The chain recombines TRBV5-1 with TRBJ2-5; D is unresolved. The V and J ends lost 2 bases and 3 bases respectively, with 5 bases between them. Looked up from germline, CDR1 is SGHRS and CDR2 is YFSETQ. The CDR3 totals 12 residues. CDR3 bases: TGCGCCAGCAGCTTTGCCGAAGAGACCCAGTACTTC. Translated: CASSFAEETQYF.

This clonotype was seen repeatedly, ten times or more. This rearrangement joins TRBV5-5 to TRBJ2-6; D not resolved. CDR1 is SGHKS and CDR2 is YYEKEE in the germline V gene (reference sequence). There are 13 residues in the CDR3. Trimming removed 7 bases at V and 1 base at J, with 6 bases between. CDR3 DNA sequence: TGTGCCAGCTTCAGTTCTGGGGCCAACGTCCTGACTTTC. Its protein product is CASFSSGANVLTF.

This clonotype was picked up many times. The CDR3 is CASFSPQGGTDTQYF. In DNA form, the CDR3 reads TGTGCCAGTTTTTCCCCCCAGGGGGGCACAGATACGCAGTATTTT. V and J are TRBV6-6 and TRBJ2-3; 7 bases are a match to TRBD1. Losses at the gene ends were 9 bases for V and 1 base for J; bases not matched to a gene: 10. The CDR3 runs 15 residues. Germline CDR1 and CDR2: MNHNY and SVGAGI (reference sequence).

This clonotype has a count of ten or more. The chain has TRBV21-1 and TRBJ1-6; the table's TRBD1 call for D was not verified on the DNA. TRBV21-1 is an annotated pseudogene. The CDR3 extends over 16 amino acids. CDR3 in DNA: TGTGCCAGCAGCATCAACAGGGGGCCGTTGGGTTCACCCCTCCACTTT. Translation gives CASSINRGPLGSPLHF.

This clonotype was seen at least ten times. The chain joins TRBV20-1 to TRBJ2-1; TRBD2 might be the D (6 bases). The CDR3 is made up of 13 amino acids. V was trimmed by 3 bases and J by 0 bases, leaving 6 bases between them. The V gene's germline CDR1 is DFQATT and CDR2 SNEGSKA (reference sequence). In DNA, the CDR3 is TGCAGTGCTAGCGGGAGCTCCTACAATGAGCAGTTCTTC. Translated, it gives CSASGSSYNEQFF.

The sample holds many counts of this clonotype. The chain joins TRBV5-1 to TRBJ2-7; D is undetermined. Germline CDR1 SGHRS, CDR2 YFSETQ. The CDR3 consists of 15 residues. V lost 0 bases to trimming and J lost 6 bases, with 16 bases between them. The CDR3 nucleotides read TGCGCCAGCAGCTTGGTTCCGGACGGATCCCTCGAGCAGTACTTC. This translates into CASSLVPDGSLEQYF. The variable domain in full, with the rest retrieved from reference TRBV5-1 and TRBJ2-7, is KAGVTQTPRYLIKTRGQQVTLSCSPISGHRSVSWYQQTPGQGLQFLFEYFSETQRNKGNFPGRFSGRQFSNSRSEMNVSTLELGDSALYLCASSLVPDGSLEQYFGPGTRLTVT.

This clonotype has at least ten counts. This rearrangement joins TRBV5-1 to TRBJ1-2; a weak D match, TRBD1 (5 bases). The CDR3 is 17 residues long. The germline CDR1 and CDR2 sequences are SGHRS and YFSETQ. The ends were cut back, 4 bases at V and 5 bases at J, with 24 bases in the middle. The CDR3 bases are TGCGCCAGCAGCCCGTCTGTCCCCCCCACAGGAAGATATGGCTACACCTTC. The encoded protein is CASSPSVPPTGRYGYTF.

This clonotype has a count of ten or more. This rearrangement joins TRBV12-3 or TRBV12-4 to TRBJ2-1; possible D gene TRBD2, 7 bases. V shed 6 bases and J shed 7 bases, with 19 bases lying between them. The CDR3 contains 15 residues. The CDR3 DNA reads as TGTGCCAGCAGCCCGACTGCGGGGGCCGGGAATGAGCAGTTCTTC. Protein sequence: CASSPTAGAGNEQFF.

This chain's CDR3 is CASSYPGLDEQYF. The CDR3 nucleotides read TGTGCCAGCAGTTACCCGGGACTCGACGAGCAGTACTTC. V and J are TRBV6-5 and TRBJ2-7, with D possibly matching TRBD2 (6 bases). This CDR3 is built from 13 residues. The V gene's germline CDR1 is MNHEY and CDR2 SVGAGI. Trimming took off 2 bases at V and 5 bases at J, with 10 bases between the two ends.

This clonotype was seen repeatedly, ten times or more. The chain carries TRBV5-1 and TRBJ2-5, with TRBD1 identical over 9 bases. V lost 0 bases to trimming and J lost 5 bases; unmatched junction nucleotides: 8. There are 16 residues in the CDR3. Germline CDR1 reads SGHRS; CDR2 reads YFSETQ. CDR3 nucleotides: TGCGCCAGCAGCTTGGGCGGGACAGGGCAGGTGGAGACCCAGTACTTC. Amino acids: CASSLGGTGQVETQYF.

This clonotype was counted at least ten times. The CDR3 coding sequence is TGTGCCACCAGCGGTGGACTAGCGGGGGGAGGCTACGAGCAGTACTTC. It encodes CATSGGLAGGGYEQYF. V usage is TRBV15 and J usage is TRBJ2-7, with 14 bases fitting TRBD2. The germline gives CDR1 LNHNV, CDR2 YYDKDF (reference sequence). J gave up 3 bases and V 5 bases, and 6 bases lay outside the gene matches. CDR3 size: 16 residues.

This clonotype appeared many times. The V and J genes are TRBV5-1 and TRBJ1-3, with 8 bases fitting TRBD1. Trimming took 4 bases from V and 2 from J; bases not matched to a gene: 5. The CDR3 totals 15 residues. CDR1 is SGHRS, CDR2 YFSETQ, per germline. Here the CDR3 DNA reads TGCGCCAGCAGCCATTCAGGGGGCACTGGAAACACCATATATTTT. The encoded protein is CASSHSGGTGNTIYF.

There are many counts of this clonotype. For the CDR3, the DNA is TGTGCCAGCAGTTTGGGACAGGCCAATGAGCAGTTCTTC. Its translation: CASSLGQANEQFF. J is TRBJ2-1 and V is TRBV2; 8 bases match TRBD1. V gave up 5 bases and J gave up 6 bases; unmatched junction bases: 3. Germline lookup yields CDR1 SNHLY and CDR2 FYNNEI. CDR3 length: 13 residues.

This clonotype was detected many times. This chain joins TRBV20-1 and TRBJ1-2; D is undetermined. Germline V gives CDR1 DFQATT, CDR2 SNEGSKA (reference sequence). The CDR3 loop spans 13 amino acids. Trimming left V 6 bases short and J 4 bases short, with 15 bases between. For the CDR3, the DNA is TGCAGTGCCCGCCGGCCCCAAGGCTATGGCTACACCTTC. It yields the protein CSARRPQGYGYTF.

This clonotype was picked up many times. The rearrangement links TRBV5-1 to TRBJ2-3; 8 positions match TRBD1. V shed 0 bases, J shed 4 bases, and the junction held 7 bases outside the gene matches. This CDR3 has 16 amino acids. The germline V gene encodes CDR1 SGHRS and CDR2 YFSETQ. The DNA of the CDR3 is TGCGCCAGCAGCTTGGTTGGACAGGGAATGGCAGATACGCAGTATTTT. Amino acid sequence: CASSLVGQGMADTQYF. Full variable domain (rest looked up from reference TRBV5-1 and TRBJ2-3): KAGVTQTPRYLIKTRGQQVTLSCSPISGHRSVSWYQQTPGQGLQFLFEYFSETQRNKGNFPGRFSGRQFSNSRSEMNVSTLELGDSALYLCASSLVGQGMADTQYFGPGTRLTVL.

This clonotype was recorded at least ten times. V and J are TRBV5-1 and TRBJ1-1; no reliable D call. CDR3 size: 14 residues. Germline V lookup: CDR1 SGHRS, CDR2 YFSETQ. V lost 0 bases to trimming and J lost 1 base, with 7 bases between them. The CDR3 loop is CASSLGTENTEAFF. As DNA, the CDR3 is TGCGCCAGCAGCTTGGGGACGGAGAACACTGAAGCTTTCTTT.

There are many counts of this clonotype. The chain uses TRBV20-1 and TRBJ2-1; 7 nucleotides align to TRBD2. Looked up from germline, CDR1 is DFQATT and CDR2 is SNEGSKA (reference sequence). The CDR3 is made up of 15 amino acids. The V segment lost 0 bases and the J segment 5 bases; nucleotides outside the gene matches: 7. CDR3 sequence reads: CSARDHQRGHNEQFF. For the CDR3, the DNA is TGCAGTGCTAGAGATCATCAGCGGGGCCACAATGAGCAGTTCTTC.

There are many counts of this clonotype. The gene calls are TRBV15 and TRBJ2-1; D uncertain. This CDR3 is built from 16 residues. Trimming removed 5 bases from V and 3 bases from J, with 17 bases in between. The V gene's germline CDR1 is LNHNV and CDR2 YYDKDF (reference sequence). CDR3 loop: CATSGTTGSHYNEQFF. CDR3 coding DNA: TGTGCCACCAGCGGAACGACCGGGTCCCACTACAATGAGCAGTTCTTC.

This clonotype was observed at least ten times. J is TRBJ2-2 and V is TRBV5-5, with 8 bases that match TRBD1. The germline gives CDR1 SGHKS, CDR2 YYEKEE (reference sequence). CDR3 length: 14 residues. V lost 3 bases and J lost 7; bases outside the gene matches: 5. CDR3 coding DNA: TGTGCCAGCAGCTCCAGGGGGCATGGCGGGGAGCTGTTTTTT. Protein: CASSSRGHGGELFF.

This clonotype came up many times. This chain links TRBV27 with TRBJ1-2; D possibly corresponds to TRBD1 (6 bases). This CDR3 is 16 amino acids long. Looked up from germline, CDR1 is MNHEY and CDR2 is SMNVEV (reference sequence). V shed 6 bases and J shed 3 bases, with 20 bases lying between them. CDR3: CASRPATGLGYYGYTF. The DNA for the CDR3 is TGTGCCAGCAGGCCGGCGACAGGTTTGGGGTACTATGGCTACACCTTC.

This clonotype came up many times. This chain connects TRBV5-1 to TRBJ2-1, with TRBD1 identical over 8 bases. Unmatched junction bases numbered 14, after V lost 3 bases and J lost 15 bases. Germline V gene lookup returns CDR1 SGHRS and CDR2 YFSETQ. The CDR3 consists of 14 residues. CDR3 bases: TGCGCCAGCAGCTCCCTCCCCCTAGGACAGGGTGTGTTCTTC. Its protein is CASSSLPLGQGVFF.

This clonotype was observed many times. The chain is built from TRBV18 and TRBJ2-7, with a possible D match to TRBD2 (6 bases). Germline V gene sequence: CDR1 KGHSH, CDR2 LQKENI. There are 13 residues in the CDR3. Trimming took 6 bases from V and 0 from J, leaving 9 bases between them. CDR3: CASSSGLSYEQYF. CDR3 DNA sequence: TGTGCCAGCTCTAGCGGCCTCTCCTACGAGCAGTACTTC.

The table lists this clonotype with many counts. The rearrangement links TRBV3-1 to TRBJ2-4, with unresolved D. This CDR3 has 16 residues. Germline V gives CDR1 LGHDT, CDR2 YNNKEL (reference sequence). Trimming removed 1 base at V and 6 bases at J, with 16 bases between. CDR3 region: CASSQGAEGFRNIQYF. The CDR3 coding sequence is TGTGCCAGCAGCCAAGGGGCGGAAGGGTTCCGAAACATTCAGTACTTC.